Each of the 29 T cell receptor beta chains below was sequenced from the same sample in a study of T-cell reconstitution after alpha-beta-depleted transplantation in children. During its preparation, the TCRbeta library received unique molecular identifiers. Via MiXCR, TCRdb re-called the PCR reads, giving one row per CDR3 protein. The sample lists just over 200,000 distinct CDR3 sequences, approximately 8.4% seen once, with roughly 35% in the top ten. The sample in question was PBMCs, mostly from graft donor cells, obtained 360 days after TCRalphabeta/CD19-depleted stem cell transplant. These receptors all stem from a male patient aged 2-10 years who had a stem cell transplant for acute myeloid leukemia, so the T cells may come from the graft donor.

This clonotype was recorded once. One end of the junction is discordant with germline, which a read error may explain. V and J are TRBV20-1 and TRBJ2-2, with a weak D call TRBD2 (6 bases). Germline CDR1 and CDR2: DFQATT and SNEGSKA (reference sequence). The CDR3 runs to 16 residues. The chain's CDR3 is CCASGRRGFNTGELFF. CDR3 nucleotides: TGCTGTGCCAGCGGGCGGCGCGGCTTCAACACCGGGGAGCTGTTTTTT.

In its sample, this clonotype was seen many times. As DNA, the CDR3 is TGTGCCAGTCGCAACAGGGACGAGCAGTACTTC. Translating gives CASRNRDEQYF. The rearrangement links TRBV6-5 to TRBJ2-7; a weak D match, TRBD1 (6 bases). The CDR3 sequence is 11 residues long. Germline V gives CDR1 MNHEY, CDR2 SVGAGI. Trimming took off 9 bases at V and 5 bases at J, with 11 bases between the two ends.

This clonotype was recorded a few times. The V gene is TRBV20-1, the J gene TRBJ1-4, with D perhaps matching TRBD1 (5 bases). This CDR3 spans 13 amino acids. The germline CDR1 and CDR2 sequences are DFQATT and SNEGSKA (reference sequence). The V end was cut by 4 bases, the J end by 5 bases, with 11 bases between. DNA for the CDR3: TGCAGTGCTAACAGGCTTGGGAATGAAAAACTGTTTTTT. Translation gives CSANRLGNEKLFF.

The rearrangement joins TRBV20-1 to TRBJ2-2, with 13 nucleotides matching TRBD2. V lost 0 bases, J lost 4 bases, and 8 bases stayed unmatched. The CDR3 length is 18 residues. Germline V gene lookup returns CDR1 DFQATT and CDR2 SNEGSKA (reference sequence). CDR3 sequence reads: CSARDLTSGGVFTGELFF. DNA of the CDR3: TGCAGTGCTAGAGACTTAACTAGCGGGGGGGTATTCACCGGGGAGCTGTTTTTT.

The chain uses TRBV12-3 or TRBV12-4 and TRBJ1-5; 9 nucleotides line up with TRBD1. The CDR3 consists of 13 residues. With 6 bases clipped from V and 6 bases from J, the junction kept 3 bases outside the gene matches. Here the CDR3 reads CASRGTGLQPQHF. The CDR3 nucleotides read TGTGCCAGCAGGGGGACAGGGCTTCAGCCCCAGCATTTT.

This clonotype was detected many times. The rearrangement links TRBV5-1 to TRBJ2-2, with 7 bases matching TRBD1. Germline lookup yields CDR1 SGHRS and CDR2 YFSETQ. J gave up 7 bases and V 4 bases, and 7 bases lay outside the gene matches. This CDR3 spans 14 amino acids. The CDR3 here is CASSLRDRFGELFF. CDR3 DNA: TGCGCCAGCAGCCTACGGGACAGATTCGGGGAGCTGTTTTTT. The whole variable domain, remainder taken from reference TRBV5-1 and TRBJ2-2, is KAGVTQTPRYLIKTRGQQVTLSCSPISGHRSVSWYQQTPGQGLQFLFEYFSETQRNKGNFPGRFSGRQFSNSRSEMNVSTLELGDSALYLCASSLRDRFGELFFGEGSRLTVL.

The chain recombines TRBV7-8 with TRBJ2-2; TRBD2 aligns across 8 bases. The CDR3 has 17 amino acids. J was trimmed by 2 bases and V by 2 bases; bases with no gene match: 7. Per the germline V gene, CDR1 is SGHVS and CDR2 is FQNEAQ. The CDR3 DNA reads as TGTGCCAGCAGCTTATTTGCGGGGGGCCTCAACACCGGGGAGCTGTTTTTT. It encodes CASSLFAGGLNTGELFF.

The sample holds many counts of this clonotype. The chain combines TRBV6-4 with TRBJ2-1; 9 positions agree with TRBD2. With V trimmed by 11 bases and J by 8 bases, 16 bases remained unmatched. Germline V gene lookup returns CDR1 MRHNA and CDR2 SNTAGT. The CDR3 is made up of 15 amino acids. CDR3 protein: CASWGTREGRYEQFF. DNA for the CDR3: TGTGCCTCCTGGGGGACGCGGGAGGGCCGCTATGAGCAGTTCTTC.

The sample holds many counts of this clonotype. The rearrangement links TRBV9 to TRBJ2-3; 8 bases fit TRBD2. V trimming: 3 bases; J trimming: 3 bases; junction bases outside the gene matches: 6. This CDR3 comprises 15 residues. Germline V lookup: CDR1 SGDLS, CDR2 YYNGEE. The CDR3 sequence is CASSDWGLGTDTQYF. In DNA form, the CDR3 reads TGTGCCAGCAGCGATTGGGGACTAGGAACAGATACGCAGTATTTT.

This clonotype was recorded many times. The V gene is TRBV6-5, the J gene TRBJ2-3; 8 positions agree with TRBD1. V lost 1 base to trimming and J lost 5 bases; unmatched junction nucleotides: 5. The CDR3 totals 15 residues. Germline-derived CDR1 and CDR2 are MNHEY and SVGAGI. CDR3 DNA sequence: TGTGCCAGCAGTTACTGGCCAGGGGGCGAAGATACGCAGTATTTT. Protein: CASSYWPGGEDTQYF.

This chain joins TRBV5-1 and TRBJ2-1; 10 bases align to TRBD2. Trimming at V came to 1 base and at J to 0 bases, leaving 16 bases not matched to a gene. Germline-derived CDR1 and CDR2 are SGHRS and YFSETQ. This CDR3 spans 21 amino acids. The CDR3 DNA reads as TGCGCCAGCAGCTTGTCCCTAGCGGGAGTTTTTGACCAAAGCTCCTACAATGAGCAGTTCTTC. Amino acids: CASSLSLAGVFDQSSYNEQFF.

CDR3 protein: CSARSGVNSPLHF. CDR3 sequence (DNA): TGCAGTGCTAGGTCGGGGGTAAATTCACCCCTCCACTTT. This chain connects TRBV20-1 to TRBJ1-6; TRBD1 might be the D (5 bases). V gave up 3 bases and J gave up 7 bases, with 10 bases separating them. The V gene's germline CDR1 is DFQATT and CDR2 SNEGSKA (reference sequence). The CDR3 length is 13 residues.

V and J are TRBV7-6 and TRBJ2-5; 8 bases match TRBD1. V lost 1 base to trimming and J lost 3 bases; unmatched junction nucleotides: 4. This CDR3 region has 15 residues. Germline CDR1 and CDR2: SGHVS and FNYEAQ. CDR3 DNA: TGTGCCAGCAGCTTAGGGGACAGGAGGGAAGAGACCCAGTACTTC. Translated: CASSLGDRREETQYF.

CDR3 in DNA: TGTGCCATCAGCGGGAGCTATTTCAATGAGCAGTTCTTC. Protein sequence: CAISGSYFNEQFF. The chain is built from TRBV10-3 and TRBJ2-1, with a possible D match to TRBD2 (6 bases). The length of the CDR3 is 13 residues. Looked up from germline, CDR1 is ENHRY and CDR2 is SYGVKD. V was pared by 6 bases and J by 6 bases, with 12 bases between.

This clonotype was found a few times. This rearrangement joins TRBV20-1 to TRBJ2-3, with D possibly TRBD2 on 7 matching bases. The germline V and J ends were trimmed by 0 bases and 7 bases, with 20 bases remaining between them. The CDR3 has 16 amino acids. Germline lookup yields CDR1 DFQATT and CDR2 SNEGSKA (reference sequence). CDR3 in amino acids: CSARDRRTGRVHTQYF. The CDR3 DNA reads as TGCAGTGCTAGAGATCGGCGAACAGGGAGGGTACATACGCAGTATTTT.

This clonotype has ten or more counts. This chain links TRBV12-3 or TRBV12-4 with TRBJ2-5; 11 bases fit TRBD2. The CDR3 loop spans 15 amino acids. V trimming: 7 bases; J trimming: 3 bases; junction bases outside the gene matches: 7. CDR3 coding DNA: TGTGCCAGCACTCTGCTAGCGGGAGGAAAAGAGACCCAGTACTTC. This codes for CASTLLAGGKETQYF.

This clonotype was detected many times. This CDR3 is CASSVGPWSTDTQYF. The CDR3 DNA is TGTGCCAGCAGCGTAGGCCCGTGGAGCACAGATACGCAGTATTTT. V gene TRBV9 combines with J gene TRBJ2-3; D is ambiguous. There are 15 residues in the CDR3. Trimming removed 0 bases from V and 0 bases from J, with 8 bases in between. Germline V lookup: CDR1 SGDLS, CDR2 YYNGEE.

The table lists this clonotype with many counts. This sequence joins TRBV28 and TRBJ1-5; 9 nucleotides align to TRBD1. V lost 7 bases, J lost 1 base, and 2 bases stayed unmatched. The length of the CDR3 is 14 residues. Germline-derived CDR1 and CDR2 are MDHEN and SYDVKM. The CDR3 here is CASTGTGSNQPQHF. CDR3 coding DNA: TGTGCCAGCACCGGGACAGGGAGCAATCAGCCCCAGCATTTT.

The sample holds many counts of this clonotype. The chain joins TRBV6-2 or TRBV6-3 to TRBJ2-7; tentative D call: TRBD1 (5 bases). V was shortened by 9 bases and J by 3 bases, with 6 bases between the two germline ends. CDR3 size: 10 residues. Germline V gene data show CDR1 as MNHEY and CDR2 as SVGEGT. CDR3 in amino acids: CASQGYEQYF. The CDR3 region has the DNA TGTGCCAGTCAGGGCTACGAGCAGTACTTC.

The rearrangement links TRBV7-9 to TRBJ2-1, with D possibly TRBD2 on 6 matching bases. V was clipped by 7 bases and J by 2 bases, with 15 bases between them. Germline V gene lookup returns CDR1 SEHNR and CDR2 FQNEAQ (reference sequence). CDR3 length: 15 amino acids. CDR3 in DNA: TGTGCCAGCATCACGACTAGTTTCGCCTACAATGAGCAGTTCTTC. Translating gives CASITTSFAYNEQFF.

There are many counts of this clonotype. The chain links TRBV20-1 to TRBJ2-3, with TRBD2 identical over 12 bases. Unmatched junction bases numbered 5, after V lost 4 bases and J lost 9 bases. CDR3 length: 13 amino acids. Germline loops: CDR1 DFQATT, CDR2 SNEGSKA (reference sequence). CDR3 residues: CSATSGGVWTQYF. CDR3 nucleotides: TGCAGTGCTACTAGCGGGGGGGTATGGACGCAGTATTTT.

The genes are TRBV5-1 and TRBJ2-3; D is perhaps TRBD1 or TRBD2 (5 bases each). Trimming stripped 7 bases from V and 2 bases from J, with 11 bases between. Germline values: CDR1 SGHRS, CDR2 YFSETQ. The CDR3 loop spans 13 amino acids. The CDR3 protein is CASGRDVTDTQYF. The DNA of the CDR3 is TGCGCCAGCGGACGGGACGTCACAGATACGCAGTATTTT.

The table lists this clonotype with a few counts. The CDR3: CASSHGQGNSPLHF. The CDR3 nucleotides are TGTGCCAGCAGTCACGGACAGGGTAATTCACCCCTCCACTTT. This rearrangement joins TRBV12-3 or TRBV12-4 to TRBJ1-6, with 8 bases identical to TRBD1. The CDR3 consists of 14 residues. V was pared by 5 bases and J by 6 bases, with 3 bases of the junction left unmatched.

The chain links TRBV15 to TRBJ2-7; the D gene is possibly TRBD2 (6 bases). The length of the CDR3 is 13 residues. Germline-derived CDR1 and CDR2 are LNHNV and YYDKDF (reference sequence). Trimming shortened V by 1 base and J by 5 bases, and 9 bases separated the two germline ends. CDR3 protein: CATSRGGVHEQYV. The CDR3 nucleotides are TGTGCCACCAGCAGAGGGGGGGTCCACGAGCAGTACGTC.

The chain carries TRBV7-9 and TRBJ2-2, with D hard to call. This CDR3 contains 16 residues. Germline CDR1 reads SEHNR; CDR2 reads FQNEAQ (reference sequence). Deletions cut 1 base from V and 4 bases from J, with 13 bases between. The CDR3 coding sequence is TGTGCCAGCAGCTTAGGTGGTGGAACCAGCACCGGGGAGCTGTTTTTT. Protein product: CASSLGGGTSTGELFF.

This clonotype was counted at least ten times. V usage is TRBV7-8 and J usage is TRBJ2-7; the match to TRBD1 covers 8 bases. The germline CDR1 and CDR2 sequences are SGHVS and FQNEAQ. The ends lost 1 base at V and 6 bases at J; junction bases unmatched: 11. The CDR3 has 16 amino acids. The DNA for the CDR3 is TGTGCCAGCAGCTTAGTCGACAGGACAGGGTATAGCGAGCAGTACTTC. Translated: CASSLVDRTGYSEQYF.

The genes are TRBV7-2 and TRBJ2-3; D remains unclear. The V gene lost 6 bases and the J gene lost 5 bases, with 9 bases spanning the gap. There are 12 residues in the CDR3. The V gene's germline CDR1 is SGHTA and CDR2 FQGNSA. This chain's CDR3 is CASSPGIDTQYF. CDR3 DNA sequence: TGTGCCAGCAGTCCTGGGATAGATACGCAGTATTTT.

This clonotype was seen ten or more times. The V and J genes are TRBV3-1 and TRBJ1-1; D may be TRBD1 (6 bases). V lost 0 bases and J 4 bases, leaving 15 bases between the germline ends. Germline V lookup: CDR1 LGHDT, CDR2 YNNKEL (reference sequence). CDR3 length equals 16 residues. Here the CDR3 DNA reads TGTGCCAGCAGCCAAGATCGTATAGGGGGAGGCACTGAAGCTTTCTTT. Protein product: CASSQDRIGGGTEAFF.

This clonotype was seen many times. CDR3 loop: CASSEIRSSGNTIYF. DNA for the CDR3: TGTGCCAGCAGTGAGATCCGCAGCTCTGGAAACACCATATATTTT. The chain carries TRBV2 and TRBJ1-3; D not certain. Germline CDR1 and CDR2: SNHLY and FYNNEI. CDR3 length: 15 amino acids. The V gene lost 3 bases and the J gene lost 0 bases, with 9 bases spanning the gap.